This T cell receptor beta chain was observed in a study of glioma-infiltrating T cells after dendritic cell vaccination. Study observations and caveats: Few patients contributed both blood and tumor specimens.

Remarks on this clone: The antigen is undetermined.

Only in-frame clones appear in the TCRdb table, and some are missing; sequencing was by immunoSEQ multiplex PCR. The top ten clones hold about 5.5% of a sample with 99,000 or so clones, roughly 80% of them seen once. Germline V lookup: CDR1 SGHDT, CDR2 YYEEEE. The V end lost 1 base, the J end lost 1 base, and 6 bases lay between the germline ends. This CDR3 is built from 15 residues. Indicated time point: after dendritic cell vaccination, including at tumor progression/relapse. This chain joins TRBV5-6 and TRBJ2-6; a weak D match, TRBD2 (5 bases). The material sequenced was blood, taken after dendritic cell vaccination. The clonotype originates from a human donor with glioblastoma. CDR3 in DNA: TGTGCCAGCAGCTTGAGAGGGTCTGGGGCCAACGTCCTGACTTTC. This translates into CASSLRGSGANVLTF.